The 25 T cell receptor beta chains listed next were all sequenced from one sample in a study of Ad26.COV2.S vaccination and SARS-CoV-2 variants. Treatment noted: 19 received Ad26.COV2.S at low or high dose, single or two shots; five or six received placebo; per-sample allocation not given. After the first vaccine or placebo injection, samples were drawn on day 63. Generated by immunoSEQ multiplex PCR, the TCRdb table keeps only in-frame clones and is missing some. The sample yields hundreds of thousands of clones, roughly nine tenths seen once. The material was peripheral blood, obtained in a trial of Ad26.COV2.S vaccine versus placebo. The receptors stem from a person between 18 and 65 years old who received the Ad26.COV2.S COVID-19 vaccine or a placebo.

The chain has TRBV10-3 and TRBJ1-2; maybe TRBD1 (5 bases). Trimming removed 2 bases at V and 7 bases at J, with 14 bases between. Germline lookup yields CDR1 ENHRY and CDR2 SYGVKD. CDR3 length: 14 residues. CDR3 residues: CAISEAREAGGYTF. DNA for the CDR3: TGTGCCATCAGTGAGGCCAGGGAAGCTGGTGGCTACACCTTC.

This clone was counted once. This chain links TRBV3-1 (or the pseudogene TRBV3-2) with TRBJ2-5; D not certain. Germline V gives CDR1 LGHDT, CDR2 YNNKEL (reference sequence). V was cut by 4 bases and J by 0 bases, with 3 bases left in between. The CDR3 has 12 residues. The CDR3, as DNA: TGTGCCAGCAGCCCTGACCAAGAGACCCAGTACTTC. Translating gives CASSPDQETQYF.

The genes are TRBV5-5 and TRBJ1-5, with TRBD1 as a possible D gene (5 bases). Trimming took 0 bases from V and 4 from J, leaving 8 bases between them. CDR1 is SGHKS, CDR2 YYEKEE, per germline (reference sequence). The CDR3 is 14 residues long. The CDR3 spells CASSLEGLNQPQHF. The CDR3 DNA reads as TGTGCCAGCAGCTTGGAGGGGTTAAATCAGCCCCAGCATTTT.

This chain uses TRBV6-6 with TRBJ1-1, with 10 bases aligning to TRBD1. Germline assignment: CDR1 MNHNY and CDR2 SVGAGI (reference sequence). Unmatched junction bases numbered 14, after V lost 7 bases and J lost 0 bases. The length of the CDR3 is 18 residues. The CDR3 loop reads CASIRGQGINPLNTEAFF. CDR3 coding DNA: TGTGCCAGCATTCGGGGACAGGGGATTAATCCGCTGAACACTGAAGCTTTCTTT.

This clone turned up a few times. The genes are TRBV19 and TRBJ1-5; 7 bases match TRBD1. J was trimmed by 11 bases and V by 6 bases; bases with no gene match: 13. The CDR3 extends over 14 amino acids. Germline CDR1 is LNHDA and CDR2 is SQIVND (reference sequence). Here the CDR3 reads CASSKGAPGLAQHF. The CDR3 region has the DNA TGTGCCAGTAGCAAGGGGGCACCTGGGTTAGCCCAGCATTTT. Full variable domain (rest looked up from reference TRBV19 and TRBJ1-5): DGGITQSPKYLFRKEGQNVTLSCEQNLNHDAMYWYRQDPGQGLRLIYYSQIVNDFQKGDIAEGYSVSREKKESFPLTVTSAQKNPTAFYLCASSKGAPGLAQHFGDGTRLSIL.

The chain recombines TRBV28 with TRBJ2-7; D is unclear. The CDR3 contains 13 residues. CDR1 MDHEN and CDR2 SYDVKM come from the germline V gene. V dropped 1 base and J dropped 9 bases, with 13 bases sitting between them. This chain's CDR3 is CASSLSPRNLQYF. CDR3 coding DNA: TGTGCCAGCAGTTTATCCCCAAGGAACCTGCAGTACTTC.

The gene calls are TRBV5-6 and TRBJ1-4; possibly TRBD1 for D (6 bases). Germline V gives CDR1 SGHDT, CDR2 YYEEEE. The CDR3 runs 15 residues. V lost 3 bases to trimming and J lost 3 bases, with 12 bases between them. CDR3 loop: CASSWTDTANEKLFF. DNA for the CDR3: TGTGCCAGCAGCTGGACAGATACCGCTAATGAAAAACTGTTTTTT.

The CDR3 DNA reads as TGTGCCAGCAGTTACTTCGCCGACACCTCTACCTACGAGCAGTACTTC. Protein product: CASSYFADTSTYEQYF. The chain employs TRBV6-5 and TRBJ2-7; D unresolved. V gave up 1 base and J gave up 2 bases, with 15 bases separating them. The CDR3 has 16 residues. The V gene's germline CDR1 is MNHEY and CDR2 SVGAGI.

This clone was observed once. The chain carries TRBV10-2 and TRBJ2-3; D may be TRBD1 or TRBD2 (5 bases each). V was shortened by 5 bases and J by 3 bases, with 18 bases between the two germline ends. CDR3 size: 16 residues. Germline V gene lookup returns CDR1 WSHSY and CDR2 SAAADI. The CDR3 sequence: CASSSEGPRGTDTQYF. The DNA for the CDR3 is TGCGCCAGCAGTTCCGAGGGGCCCCGTGGGACAGATACGCAGTATTTT.

Notes on this clone: Different DNA sequences within this sample yield the same CDR3. This chain joins TRBV5-4 and TRBJ2-7; 9 bases are shared with TRBD1. The CDR3 sequence is 14 residues long. V lost 4 bases and J lost 3; bases outside the gene matches: 5. CDR1 SGHNT and CDR2 YYREEE come from the germline V gene (reference sequence). DNA for the CDR3: TGTGCCAGCAGCGCCGGGGACAGGGACTACGAGCAGTACTTC. Its translation: CASSAGDRDYEQYF.

The chain combines TRBV24-1 with TRBJ2-7; TRBD2 matches 7 bases. There are 13 residues in the CDR3. Per the germline V gene, CDR1 is KGHDR and CDR2 is SFDVKD. This CDR3 reads CAEMGLITHEQYF. In DNA form, the CDR3 reads TGTGCAGAGATGGGACTAATAACCCACGAGCAGTACTTC.

The J gene is TRBJ2-1, the V gene TRBV24-1; D is unclear. Trimming removed 5 bases at V and 7 bases at J, with 20 bases between. The length of the CDR3 is 16 residues. Germline assignment: CDR1 KGHDR and CDR2 SFDVKD. The CDR3 nucleotides are TGTGCCACCAGTGGGACCCGGGCTTTCGGTTTGAATGAGCAGTTCTTC. Translated, it gives CATSGTRAFGLNEQFF.

CDR3 residues: CASSPSTSGGTDTQYF. CDR3 nucleotide sequence: TGTGCCAGCTCACCGTCAACTAGCGGAGGCACAGATACGCAGTATTTT. The chain is built from TRBV18 and TRBJ2-3, with 8 nucleotides matching TRBD2. The CDR3 sequence is 16 residues long. In germline, CDR1 is KGHSH, CDR2 LQKENI. V gave up 3 bases and J gave up 1 base; unmatched junction bases: 6.

This rearrangement joins TRBV7-2 to TRBJ1-2; 8 bases match TRBD1. Germline CDR1 SGHTA, CDR2 FQGNSA. V lost 4 bases, J lost 8 bases, and 9 bases stayed unmatched. The CDR3 loop spans 14 amino acids. CDR3 nucleotides: TGTGCCAGCAGCTCGTCCGACAGGGGAGGCGGCTACACCTTC. Amino acid sequence: CASSSSDRGGGYTF.

The CDR3 DNA reads as TGTGCCAGTAGTATAGTTGCAGTCACAGATACGCAGTATTTT. Protein sequence: CASSIVAVTDTQYF. The chain joins TRBV19 to TRBJ2-3, with D uncertain. Germline-derived CDR1 and CDR2 are LNHDA and SQIVND (reference sequence). The CDR3 covers 14 residues. Trimming cost V 1 base and J 2 bases, with 7 bases left between them. Combining the CDR3 with reference TRBV19 and TRBJ2-3 gives the whole variable domain DGGITQSPKYLFRKEGQNVTLSCEQNLNHDAMYWYRQDPGQGLRLIYYSQIVNDFQKGDIAEGYSVSREKKESFPLTVTSAQKNPTAFYLCASSIVAVTDTQYFGPGTRLTVL.

V usage is TRBV11-2 and J usage is TRBJ2-7; TRBD1 matches at 11 bases. The germline V gene encodes CDR1 SGHAT and CDR2 FQNNGV. The CDR3 runs to 16 residues. V shed 1 base and J 4 bases; nucleotides not matched to a gene: 6. The CDR3 spells CASSLVGQGARYEQYF. The CDR3 DNA follows: TGTGCCAGCAGCTTAGTAGGACAGGGGGCTAGGTACGAGCAGTACTTC.

The chain links TRBV18 to TRBJ2-7; 7 bases map to TRBD1. The germline V gene encodes CDR1 KGHSH and CDR2 LQKENI. The V segment lost 3 bases and the J segment 0 bases; nucleotides outside the gene matches: 2. There are 14 residues in the CDR3. The DNA of the CDR3 is TGTGCCAGCTCACCCCGACAGGGCTCCTACGAGCAGTACTTC. As protein: CASSPRQGSYEQYF.

This chain connects TRBV9 to TRBJ1-2; D uncertain. CDR3 length: 14 residues. The V and J ends lost 0 bases and 3 bases respectively, with 9 bases between them. From germline, CDR1 is SGDLS and CDR2 YYNGEE. CDR3 sequence reads: CASSVELGDYGYTF. In DNA, the CDR3 is TGTGCCAGCAGCGTAGAGTTAGGCGACTATGGCTACACCTTC. The whole variable domain, remainder taken from reference TRBV9 and TRBJ1-2, is DSGVTQTPKHLITATGQRVTLRCSPRSGDLSVYWYQQSLDQGLQFLIQYYNGEERAKGNILERFSAQQFPDLHSELNLSSLELGDSALYFCASSVELGDYGYTFGSGTRLTVV.

A note on this clone: In the same sample, other DNA sequences code for this CDR3. The V and J genes are TRBV29-1 and TRBJ1-5, with a tentative D call TRBD1 (5 bases). The CDR3 is 13 residues long. From germline, CDR1 is SQVTM and CDR2 ANQGSEA. The V end was cut by 4 bases, the J end by 5 bases, with 12 bases between. CDR3 sequence: CSVGQGEDQPQHF. CDR3 bases: TGCAGCGTTGGGCAGGGAGAGGATCAGCCCCAGCATTTT.

This rearrangement joins TRBV19 to TRBJ1-4; TRBD1 is a possible D gene (5 bases). V lost 5 bases and J lost 6, with 16 bases in between. The CDR3 loop spans 15 amino acids. Looked up from germline, CDR1 is LNHDA and CDR2 is SQIVND (reference sequence). The DNA for the CDR3 is TGTGCCAGTAGTCCCACGGCCAGGGAGGATGAAAAACTGTTTTTT. This sequence encodes CASSPTAREDEKLFF.

The chain links TRBV5-1 to TRBJ2-1; D may match TRBD1 or TRBD2 (5 bases each). From germline, CDR1 is SGHRS and CDR2 YFSETQ. The CDR3 has 16 residues. V gave up 0 bases and J gave up 2 bases, with 12 bases separating them. CDR3 sequence: CASSLGGRDAYNEQFF. The CDR3 DNA sequence: TGCGCCAGCAGCTTGGGAGGCCGGGACGCCTACAATGAGCAGTTCTTC.

This chain joins TRBV5-4 and TRBJ2-5; weak D call: TRBD1 (5 bases). Germline lookup yields CDR1 SGHNT and CDR2 YYREEE (reference sequence). The CDR3 is made up of 16 amino acids. Deletions cut 4 bases from V and 1 base from J, with 17 bases between. The CDR3 DNA is TGTGCCAGCAGCGAATTAGGGTTGGGGCCCCAAGAGACCCAGTACTTC. Its protein product is CASSELGLGPQETQYF.

The V call is TRBV29-1, the J call TRBJ2-1; the match to TRBD2 covers 8 bases. Trimming took 6 bases from V and 3 from J; bases not matched to a gene: 10. In germline, CDR1 is SQVTM, CDR2 ANQGSEA. This CDR3 spans 15 amino acids. The CDR3 reads CSVVTWTSRYNEQFF. The CDR3, as DNA: TGCAGCGTCGTGACTTGGACTAGCCGCTACAATGAGCAGTTCTTC.

This clone was seen a few times. The genes are TRBV5-6 and TRBJ1-6; TRBD1 is a possible D gene (6 bases). V lost 4 bases and J lost 10, with 18 bases in between. CDR1 and CDR2 from the germline V gene are SGHDT and YYEEEE. This CDR3 has 15 residues. This chain's CDR3 is CASSQRWGHKSPLHF. CDR3 nucleotide sequence: TGTGCCAGCAGCCAAAGGTGGGGACACAAGTCACCCCTCCACTTT.

V is TRBV7-9 and J is TRBJ1-1; no clear D gene. The CDR3 has 15 amino acids. Germline V gives CDR1 SEHNR, CDR2 FQNEAQ (reference sequence). Trimming cost V 2 bases and J 2 bases, with 12 bases left between them. The CDR3 loop is CASSLSRTVNTEAFF. The DNA of the CDR3 is TGTGCCAGCAGCTTAAGTAGGACGGTTAACACTGAAGCTTTCTTT.